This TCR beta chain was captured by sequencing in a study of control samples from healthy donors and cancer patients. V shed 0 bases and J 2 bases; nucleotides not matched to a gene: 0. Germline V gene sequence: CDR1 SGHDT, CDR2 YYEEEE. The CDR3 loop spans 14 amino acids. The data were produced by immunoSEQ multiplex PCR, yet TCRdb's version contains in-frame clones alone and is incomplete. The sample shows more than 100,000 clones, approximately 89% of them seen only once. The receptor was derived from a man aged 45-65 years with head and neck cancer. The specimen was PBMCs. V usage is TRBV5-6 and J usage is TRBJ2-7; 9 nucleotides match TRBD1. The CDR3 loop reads CASSLGQGAYEQYF. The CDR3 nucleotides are TGTGCCAGCAGCTTGGGACAGGGGGCCTACGAGCAGTACTTC.